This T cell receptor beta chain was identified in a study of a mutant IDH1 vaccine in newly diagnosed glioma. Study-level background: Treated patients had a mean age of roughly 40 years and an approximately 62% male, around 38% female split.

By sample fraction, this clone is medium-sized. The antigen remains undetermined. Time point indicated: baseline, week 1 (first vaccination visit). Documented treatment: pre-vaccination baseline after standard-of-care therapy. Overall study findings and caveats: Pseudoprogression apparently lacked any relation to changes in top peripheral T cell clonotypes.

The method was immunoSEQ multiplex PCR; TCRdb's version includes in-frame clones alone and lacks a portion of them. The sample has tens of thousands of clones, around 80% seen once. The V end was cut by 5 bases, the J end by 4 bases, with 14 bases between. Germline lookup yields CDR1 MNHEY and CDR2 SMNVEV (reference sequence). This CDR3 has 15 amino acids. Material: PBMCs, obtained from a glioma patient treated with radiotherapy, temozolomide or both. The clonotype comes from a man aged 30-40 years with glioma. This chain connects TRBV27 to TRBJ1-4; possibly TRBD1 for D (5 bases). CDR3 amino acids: CASSGGVKSNEKLFF. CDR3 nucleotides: TGTGCCAGCAGTGGAGGGGTTAAGAGTAATGAAAAACTGTTTTTT.